This is a list of T cell receptor beta chains from one sample in a study of shared clonotypes between healthy human individuals. This table comes from immunoSEQ multiplex PCR, and its TCRdb copy is limited to in-frame clones, with some not included. The sample holds approximately 2.5 million clones; about 92% are singletons and the top ten take over 0.12%. The sequencing sample was made of naive CD4+ T cells sorted from blood. The source of these receptors is a young man in good health. CDR3s include the opening cysteine and the closing phenylalanine or tryptophan. Fields, in order: J gene, clone size, V gene, D gene, CDR3 DNA, CDR3 protein. The D gene is left open where the match is weak. Some rows mark clone size as missing; the rest say once, few, many or name a class of expanded clone.

J: TRBJ2-5
size: few
V: TRBV7-2
D: TRBD2
DNA: TGTGCCAGCAGCTTAGTAGCGGGCTTCAAAGAGACCCAGTACTTC
CDR3: CASSLVAGFKETQYF

J: TRBJ2-1
size: NA
V: TRBV27
D: TRBD2
DNA: TGTGCCAGCAGTTTACCGCCCAGCGGGGGGGCCCACAATGAGCAGTTCTTC
CDR3: CASSLPPSGGAHNEQFF

J: TRBJ2-5
size: NA
V: TRBV2
D: TRBD2
DNA: TGTGCCAGCAGTGAAAGTCTAGCGGGGGGGGAGACCCAGTACTTC
CDR3: CASSESLAGGETQYF

J: TRBJ2-7
size: NA
V: TRBV7-2
D: NA
DNA: TGTGCCAGCAGCTTAGGACGAGCAGTTGAGCAGTACTTC
CDR3: CASSLGRAVEQYF

J: TRBJ2-7
size: NA
V: TRBV7-2
D: TRBD2
DNA: TGTGCCAGCAGCTTAAGTACTGGCGGGAGCTCCCACGAGCAGTACTTC
CDR3: CASSLSTGGSSHEQYF

J: TRBJ2-7
size: NA
V: TRBV2
D: NA
DNA: TGTGCCAGCAGTGGACGGATCACCTACGAGCAGTACTTC
CDR3: CASSGRITYEQYF

J: TRBJ2-1
size: NA
V: TRBV5-1
D: TRBD2
DNA: TGCGCCAGCAGCTTAGCGGGAGGAGCCTACAATGAGCAGTTCTTC
CDR3: CASSLAGGAYNEQFF

J: TRBJ2-1
size: NA
V: TRBV27
D: NA
DNA: TGTGCCAGCAGGCTTCTCGGGGACTCTAACTACAATGAGCAGTTCTTC
CDR3: CASRLLGDSNYNEQFF

J: TRBJ2-2
size: few
V: TRBV5-1
D: TRBD1
DNA: TGCGCCAGCAGCTCCCCGACAGGGGATAACACCGGGGAGCTGTTTTTT
CDR3: CASSSPTGDNTGELFF

J: TRBJ2-7
size: NA
V: TRBV28
D: NA
DNA: TGTGCCAGCAGTTATGGAATCCTCTCCTACGAGCAGTACTTC
CDR3: CASSYGILSYEQYF

J: TRBJ1-2
size: NA
V: TRBV12-5
D: TRBD1
DNA: TGTGCTAGTGGTTTCTCAGAAACAGGGGTTCCCTATGGCTACACCTTC
CDR3: CASGFSETGVPYGYTF

J: TRBJ1-5
size: NA
V: TRBV18
D: TRBD1
DNA: TGTGCCAGCTCACAGACAGGGGACAATCAGCCCCAGCATTTT
CDR3: CASSQTGDNQPQHF

J: TRBJ2-1
size: NA
V: TRBV5-1
D: NA
DNA: TGCGCCAGCAGGGAAAGGAATGAGCAGTTCTTC
CDR3: CASRERNEQFF

J: TRBJ2-5
size: NA
V: TRBV11-2
D: NA
DNA: TGTGCCAGCAGCTTAGTCGGGAGTGGGGCCCGTCAAGAGACCCAGTACTTC
CDR3: CASSLVGSGARQETQYF

J: TRBJ1-6
size: NA
V: TRBV30
D: NA
DNA: TGTGCCTGGCGAGGGCAGGTTAATTCACCCCTCCACTTT
CDR3: CAWRGQVNSPLHF

J: TRBJ2-5
size: NA
V: TRBV19
D: TRBD2
DNA: TGTGCCAGTAGTTCACTAGCGGGAGAAGAGACCCAGTACTTC
CDR3: CASSSLAGEETQYF

J: TRBJ2-6
size: NA
V: TRBV6-1
D: NA
DNA: TGTGCCAGCAGTGCCTTCTCTGGGGCCAACGTCCTGACTTTC
CDR3: CASSAFSGANVLTF

J: TRBJ1-6
size: NA
V: TRBV4-1
D: NA
DNA: TGCGCCAGCAGCCCAGGCTTCCCAGGGAGTTCTTCACCCCTCCACTTT
CDR3: CASSPGFPGSSSPLHF

J: TRBJ2-3
size: once
V: TRBV28
D: NA
DNA: TGTGCCAGCAGCCTCATCCCCACTTCAGATACGCAGTATTTT
CDR3: CASSLIPTSDTQYF

J: TRBJ1-4
size: NA
V: TRBV7-9
D: TRBD1
DNA: TGTGCCAGCAGCTTTCCCGGAACAGGGGGTGAAAAACTGTTTTTT
CDR3: CASSFPGTGGEKLFF

J: TRBJ1-2
size: NA
V: TRBV5-1
D: NA
DNA: TGCGCCAGCAGCTTGGACAGGGTAGCAGGCTACACCTTC
CDR3: CASSLDRVAGYTF

J: TRBJ2-3
size: NA
V: TRBV10-3
D: TRBD2
DNA: TGTGCCAGCCGCCTAGCGGGGCCCGGGTCAGATACGCAGTATTTT
CDR3: CASRLAGPGSDTQYF

J: TRBJ1-3
size: NA
V: TRBV5-1
D: TRBD1
DNA: TGCGCCAGCAGCTTAAGGACAGGGGGTGGAAACACCATATATTTT
CDR3: CASSLRTGGGNTIYF

J: TRBJ1-6
size: few
V: TRBV19
D: NA
DNA: TGTGCTTCCAGTAGTCTGGTTGGGAGCGGGAATTCACCCCTCCACTTT
CDR3: CASSSLVGSGNSPLHF

J: TRBJ2-1
size: NA
V: TRBV10-1
D: NA
DNA: TGCGCCAGCAGTGAGGTCCCCGGGACGGGGTACGGCGATGAGCAGTTCTTC
CDR3: CASSEVPGTGYGDEQFF